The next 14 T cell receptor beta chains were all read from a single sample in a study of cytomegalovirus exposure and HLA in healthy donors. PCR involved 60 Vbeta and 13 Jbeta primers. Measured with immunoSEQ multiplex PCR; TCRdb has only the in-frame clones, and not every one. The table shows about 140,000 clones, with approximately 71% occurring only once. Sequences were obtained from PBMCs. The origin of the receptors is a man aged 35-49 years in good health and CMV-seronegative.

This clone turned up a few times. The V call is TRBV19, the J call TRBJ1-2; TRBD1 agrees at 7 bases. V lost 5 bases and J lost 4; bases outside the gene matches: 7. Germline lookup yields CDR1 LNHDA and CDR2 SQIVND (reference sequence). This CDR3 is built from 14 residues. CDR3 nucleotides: TGTGCCAGTAGTGCCCCCTCAGGGGGCTATGGCTACACCTTC. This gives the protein CASSAPSGGYGYTF.

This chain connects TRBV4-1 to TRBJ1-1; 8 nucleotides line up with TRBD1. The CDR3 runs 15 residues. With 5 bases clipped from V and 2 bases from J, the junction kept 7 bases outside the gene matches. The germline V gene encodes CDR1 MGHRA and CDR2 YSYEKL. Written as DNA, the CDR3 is TGCGCCAGCAGCTCATCGACAGGGGCAAACACTGAAGCTTTCTTT. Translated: CASSSSTGANTEAFF.

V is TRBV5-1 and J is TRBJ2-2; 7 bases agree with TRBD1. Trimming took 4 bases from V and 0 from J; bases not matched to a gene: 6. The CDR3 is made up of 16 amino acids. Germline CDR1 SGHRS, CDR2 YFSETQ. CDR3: CASSLTTGANTGELFF. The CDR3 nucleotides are TGCGCCAGCAGCCTTACAACAGGGGCGAACACCGGGGAGCTGTTTTTT.

CDR3 sequence reads: CASSRTGGISGTEAFF. CDR3 in DNA: TGTGCCAGCAGCCGTACAGGGGGGATATCTGGGACTGAAGCTTTCTTT. The chain uses TRBV7-9 and TRBJ1-1, with 8 bases fitting TRBD1. Germline lookup yields CDR1 SEHNR and CDR2 FQNEAQ (reference sequence). V gave up 5 bases and J gave up 5 bases; unmatched junction bases: 13. The CDR3 consists of 16 residues.

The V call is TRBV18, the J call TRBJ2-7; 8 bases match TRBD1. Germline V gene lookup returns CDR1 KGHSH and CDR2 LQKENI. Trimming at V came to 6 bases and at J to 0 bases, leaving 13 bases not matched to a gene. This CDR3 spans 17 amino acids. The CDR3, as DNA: TGTGCCAGCTCTCCAGACAGGGGCCGTATCAGCTCCTACGAGCAGTACTTC. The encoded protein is CASSPDRGRISSYEQYF. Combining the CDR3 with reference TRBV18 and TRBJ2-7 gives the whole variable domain NAGVMQNPRHLVRRRGQEARLRCSPMKGHSHVYWYRQLPEEGLKFMVYLQKENIIDESGMPKERFSAEFPKEGPSILRIQQVVRGDSAAYFCASSPDRGRISSYEQYFGPGTRLTVT.

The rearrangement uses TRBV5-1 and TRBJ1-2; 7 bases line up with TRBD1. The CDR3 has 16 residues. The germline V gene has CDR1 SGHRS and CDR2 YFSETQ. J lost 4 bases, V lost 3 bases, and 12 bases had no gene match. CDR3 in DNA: TGCGCCAGCAGCTGGGGACAGACCTTGAAACCCTATGGCTACACCTTC. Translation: CASSWGQTLKPYGYTF.

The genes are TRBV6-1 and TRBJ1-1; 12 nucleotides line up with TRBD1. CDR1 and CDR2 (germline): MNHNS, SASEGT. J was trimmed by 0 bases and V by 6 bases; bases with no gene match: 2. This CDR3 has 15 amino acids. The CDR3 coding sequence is TGTGCCAGCAGGGGGACAGGGGGCTTGAACACTGAAGCTTTCTTT. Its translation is CASRGTGGLNTEAFF.

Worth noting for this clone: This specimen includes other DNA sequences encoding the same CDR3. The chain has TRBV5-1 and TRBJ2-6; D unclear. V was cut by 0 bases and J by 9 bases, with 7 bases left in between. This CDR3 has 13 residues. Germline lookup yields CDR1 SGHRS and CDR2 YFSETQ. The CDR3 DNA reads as TGCGCCAGCAGCTTGGACGGAGTCAACGTCCTGACTTTC. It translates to CASSLDGVNVLTF.

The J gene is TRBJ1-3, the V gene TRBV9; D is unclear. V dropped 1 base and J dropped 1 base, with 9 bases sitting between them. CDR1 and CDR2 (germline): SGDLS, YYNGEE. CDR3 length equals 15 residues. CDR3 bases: TGTGCCAGCAGCGTAAAGGGAGGGTCTGGAAACACCATATATTTT. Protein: CASSVKGGSGNTIYF.

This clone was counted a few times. The DNA of the CDR3 is TGTGCCACCAGCAGTCTCGGAGCGAACACTGAAGCTTTCTTT. The encoded protein is CATSSLGANTEAFF. The chain uses TRBV15 and TRBJ1-1; the D is unclear. In germline, CDR1 is LNHNV, CDR2 YYDKDF (reference sequence). Trimming took 3 bases from V and 1 from J, leaving 9 bases between them. The CDR3 loop spans 14 amino acids.

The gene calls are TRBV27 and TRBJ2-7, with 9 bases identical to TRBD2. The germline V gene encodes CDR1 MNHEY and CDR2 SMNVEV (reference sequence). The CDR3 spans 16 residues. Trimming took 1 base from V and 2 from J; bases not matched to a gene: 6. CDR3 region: CASSLFPSGDTYEQYF. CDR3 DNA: TGTGCCAGCAGTTTATTCCCTAGCGGGGACACCTACGAGCAGTACTTC.

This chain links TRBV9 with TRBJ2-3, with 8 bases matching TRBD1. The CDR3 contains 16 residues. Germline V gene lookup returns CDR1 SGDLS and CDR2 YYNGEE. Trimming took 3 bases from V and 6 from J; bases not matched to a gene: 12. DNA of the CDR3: TGTGCCAGCAGCGGCCTCCCAGGGGGCGCCCCGGATACGCAGTATTTT. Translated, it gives CASSGLPGGAPDTQYF.

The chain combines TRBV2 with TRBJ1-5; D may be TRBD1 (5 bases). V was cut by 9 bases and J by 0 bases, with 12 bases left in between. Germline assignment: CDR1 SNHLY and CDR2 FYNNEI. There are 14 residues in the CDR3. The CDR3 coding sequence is TGTGCCAGTACAGGATACTATAGCAATCAGCCCCAGCATTTT. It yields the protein CASTGYYSNQPQHF.

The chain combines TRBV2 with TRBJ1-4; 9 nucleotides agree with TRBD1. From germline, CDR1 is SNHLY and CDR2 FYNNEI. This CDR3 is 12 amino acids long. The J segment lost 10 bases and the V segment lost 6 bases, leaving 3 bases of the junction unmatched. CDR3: CASRDRGAKLFF. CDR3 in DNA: TGTGCCAGCAGGGACAGGGGAGCAAAACTGTTTTTT.